A selection of T cell receptor beta chains follows, all from one sample in a study of blood T cell repertoires in COVID-19. Data came from immunoSEQ multiplex PCR; TCRdb stores just in-frame clones and leaves some out. This sample has fewer than 250,000 clones, with 86% found just once. The material sequenced was PBMCs or T cells enriched from blood (not recorded which). The receptors were gathered from a middle-aged woman in a cohort exposed to, infected with or recovered from COVID-19 (not recorded which). CDR3s leave out the opening cysteine and the closing phenylalanine or tryptophan.

J | V | CDR3
TRBJ2-3 | TRBV3-1/TRBV3-2 | ASSLPGLAGGADTQY
TRBJ1-1 | TRBV7-9 | ASSRDRAEAF
TRBJ1-4 | TRBV19 | ASSKPKGLGTGATNEKLF
TRBJ2-7 | TRBV18 | ASSPQGSPTYEQY
TRBJ2-1 | TRBV28 | ASSFPGWNEQF
TRBJ2-7 | TRBV6-5 | ASIDRAGIYEQY
TRBJ1-5 | TRBV4-1 | ASSQQTDQPQH
TRBJ1-2 | TRBV29-1 | SVEDFSGQFPRYGYT
TRBJ1-1 | TRBV3-1/TRBV3-2 | ASSHLSRGLDTEAF
TRBJ1-2 | TRBV29-1 | SVETGSEGYT